This T cell receptor beta chain was obtained from a study of cytomegalovirus exposure and HLA in healthy donors. PCR primers comprised 60 Vbeta and 13 Jbeta primers. The protocol was immunoSEQ multiplex PCR, while the TCRdb copy is restricted to in-frame clones and leaves out a portion. Of over 250,000 clones listed, roughly 70% were seen once; the top ten hold under 2.5%. The V and J ends lost 4 bases and 3 bases, in that order; junction bases with no gene match: 7. This CDR3 is 14 amino acids long. Looked up from germline, CDR1 is SGHRS and CDR2 is YFSETQ. This clonotype was obtained from a female donor in good health and CMV-seronegative. Sequences were obtained from PBMCs. This chain uses TRBV5-1 with TRBJ2-7, with 7 bases identical to TRBD2. In DNA, the CDR3 is TGCGCCAGCAGCAGGACTAGTACAGGCTACGAGCAGTACTTC. The encoded protein is CASSRTSTGYEQYF.